The 5 T cell receptor beta chains given below trace back to one sample, sequenced in a study of T cell responses to AZD1222 COVID-19 vaccine. TCRdb keeps only in-frame clones here, not all; method: immunoSEQ multiplex PCR. The sample consists of some 190,000 clones, approximately 90% of them appearing once. Sequenced here: peripheral blood, sampled 28 days after the second AZD1222 dose. Receptor source: an adult who received the AZD1222 COVID-19 vaccine.

J is TRBJ2-5 and V is TRBV4-1; D assignment may be TRBD1 or TRBD2 (5 bases each). This CDR3 comprises 16 residues. Germline CDR1 is MGHRA and CDR2 is YSYEKL. The ends were cut back, 4 bases at V and 4 bases at J, with 19 bases in the middle. The CDR3 sequence: CASSPRGRGEGETQYF. The CDR3 DNA reads as TGCGCCAGCAGCCCCCGGGGTAGGGGTGAGGGAGAGACCCAGTACTTC.

V usage is TRBV19 and J usage is TRBJ1-1; 7 bases map to TRBD1. CDR1 LNHDA and CDR2 SQIVND come from the germline V gene (reference sequence). V shed 5 bases, J shed 3 bases, and the junction held 9 bases outside the gene matches. The CDR3 has 15 amino acids. The CDR3 DNA reads TGTGCCAGTAGTCCCCGACAGGGAGGGGACACTGAAGCTTTCTTT. Protein sequence: CASSPRQGGDTEAFF.

This clone was seen a single time. The chain's CDR3 is CASSFGTGYYNEQFF. The CDR3 DNA reads as TGTGCCAGCAGCTTCGGGACTGGTTACTACAATGAGCAGTTCTTC. J is TRBJ2-1 and V is TRBV7-3; D perhaps matches TRBD2 (6 bases). The germline CDR1 and CDR2 sequences are SGHTA and FQGTGA. Trimming removed 3 bases from V and 3 bases from J, with 12 bases in between. The CDR3 runs 15 residues.

The chain combines TRBV2 with TRBJ1-5; TRBD1 is a possible D gene (5 bases). Per the germline V gene, CDR1 is SNHLY and CDR2 is FYNNEI. The CDR3 consists of 15 residues. The V and J ends lost 1 base and 2 bases respectively, with 9 bases between them. CDR3 loop: CASSEEGLGNQPQHF. CDR3 DNA sequence: TGTGCCAGCAGTGAAGAGGGGTTGGGCAATCAGCCCCAGCATTTT. Full variable domain (outside the CDR3, taken from reference TRBV2 and TRBJ1-5): EPEVTQTPSHQVTQMGQEVILRCVPISNHLYFYWYRQILGQKVEFLVSFYNNEISEKSEIFDDQFSVERPDGSNFTLKIRSTKLEDSAMYFCASSEEGLGNQPQHFGDGTRLSIL.

The rearrangement uses TRBV7-9 and TRBJ1-1; 7 bases agree with TRBD1. The CDR3 extends over 15 amino acids. Trimming removed 7 bases from V and 3 bases from J; junction bases left unmatched: 11. Per germline, CDR1 SEHNR and CDR2 FQNEAQ (reference sequence). CDR3: CASKRDSLPDTEAFF. Written as DNA, the CDR3 is TGTGCCAGCAAAAGGGACAGCCTGCCCGACACTGAAGCTTTCTTT.